The entry below describes one T cell receptor beta chain. No antigen is known for it. This sample was taken from a study of OX40 agonist ivuxolimab in advanced cancers. Study-wide background: Patients treated during dose escalation were battling hepatocellular carcinoma, melanoma, renal cell or head and neck cancer. General study points: Among the least clonally expanded were partial responders at 0.1-3.0 mg/kg. Researchers did not establish what antigens the expanded peripheral T cells target.

This CDR3 region has 14 residues. V was pared by 1 base and J by 6 bases, with 12 bases between. Germline V lookup: CDR1 SGHRS, CDR2 YFSETQ. Blood specimens came from baseline, cycle 4 day 1, and cycle 7 day 1. The assay was immunoSEQ multiplex PCR, and TCRdb's table has in-frame clones only and misses some. The sample gives under 60,000 clones, around 89% of which show up once; 31% is in the top ten. The material was CD4+ or CD8+ T cells sorted from blood, obtained in a trial of the OX40 agonist ivuxolimab. The clonotype was recovered from an adult with an advanced solid tumor such as melanoma, head and neck, liver or kidney cancer. V and J are TRBV5-1 and TRBJ2-3; no clear D gene. The CDR3 DNA follows: TGCGCCAGCAGCTTGCCTTCCCTCTCGGATACGCAGTATTTT. Amino acid sequence: CASSLPSLSDTQYF.